Here is one TCR beta chain with its context. Its target is not known. TCRdb reprocessed the 5' RACE reads via MiXCR and lists one record per CDR3 protein. The sample consists of tens of thousands of distinct CDR3 sequences, approximately 15% of them appearing once. This sample's time point: sample taken at primary tumor resection. The sample belongs to a study of spatial heterogeneity in lung cancer. The CDR3 extends over 14 amino acids. V gave up 5 bases and J gave up 4 bases, with 14 bases separating them. Germline V gene lookup returns CDR1 LNHDA and CDR2 SQIVND (reference sequence). Study-level findings and limits: The appearance of ubiquitous expanded tumor TCRs in blood was greater at resection than follow-up.

The receptor's source is a male donor with early-stage non-small cell lung cancer. The sample in question was PBMCs, obtained at surgery. The V gene is TRBV19, the J gene TRBJ1-2; D perhaps matches TRBD1 (5 bases). The CDR3 DNA reads TGTGCCAGTAGTTCCTCAGTGGGACGCTATGGCTACACCTTC. Encoded protein: CASSSSVGRYGYTF. The whole variable domain, remainder taken from reference TRBV19 and TRBJ1-2, is DGGITQSPKYLFRKEGQNVTLSCEQNLNHDAMYWYRQDPGQGLRLIYYSQIVNDFQKGDIAEGYSVSREKKESFPLTVTSAQKNPTAFYLCASSSSVGRYGYTFGSGTRLTVV.